This T cell receptor beta chain was recovered during a study of Tregs in tolerant kidney transplant recipients. CD4+CD25+CD127- Tregs, CD4+CD25- non-Tregs, CD4 and CD8 cells were sorted. V dropped 0 bases and J dropped 6; count of bases not matched to a gene: 4. The CDR3 sequence is 15 residues long. Germline CDR1 is GTSNPN and CDR2 is SVGIG (reference sequence). General study results and limits: The small number of patients limits these findings pending further validation.

Produced via immunoSEQ multiplex PCR; TCRdb's table is partial and in-frame only. The sample lists some 66,000 clones; roughly 90% were seen once. Turning to this clone: The antigen remains unidentified.

This chain links TRBV30 with TRBJ2-1; 11 positions agree with TRBD2. The TCR comes from a human donor who received a combined kidney and bone marrow transplant. Material: CD8+ T cells from blood, obtained before the transplant. The CDR3 nucleotides read TGTGCCTGGAGTGTACTAGCGGGAGAAGGCAATGAGCAGTTCTTC. Residues: CAWSVLAGEGNEQFF.